This entry is about one TCR beta chain. The antigen remains undetermined. V lost 3 bases and J 4 bases, leaving 13 bases between the germline ends. This CDR3 has 15 residues. TCRdb passed the reads through MiXCR, listing each CDR3 protein once. The sample lists 200,000 or so distinct CDR3 sequences; 28% were seen once. The entry originates in a study of T cell repertoires in cytomegalovirus infection. Turning to the study itself: Based on public TCR beta signatures, there were indications of CMV infection and of a matching HLA type.

Overall study findings and caveats: Ex vivo, HLA-C-restricted CMV-specific TCR beta clonotypes prevailed over the rest of the response. Cumulative public TCR beta family frequency identified CMV carriers with the relevant HLA.

The chain has TRBV12-3 or TRBV12-4 and TRBJ1-5; D uncertain. The source is a human donor in good health (CMV status not recorded). Some clones in this sample may be carry-over from other donors' samples. Sequencing was done on a sample of PBMCs. CDR3 sequence (DNA): TGTGCCAGCAGTTTCCCCGGGTCTACAAATCAGCCCCAGCATTTT. This gives the protein CASSFPGSTNQPQHF.